The 29 T cell receptor beta chains presented below share a single source sample, sequenced in a study of cytomegalovirus exposure and HLA in healthy donors. The PCR used 60 Vbeta and 13 Jbeta primers. Data came from immunoSEQ multiplex PCR; TCRdb stores just in-frame clones and leaves some out. The repertoire holds 95,000 to 100,000 clones, approximately 71% seen once, with about 8.3% in the top ten. Specimen: PBMCs. The source is a female donor in good health and CMV-seronegative.

This clone was observed a few times. The CDR3 protein is CASSEYRSGRGGGYTF. The CDR3 DNA follows: TGTGCCAGCAGTGAATATCGCTCGGGAAGGGGAGGCGGCTACACCTTC. The chain joins TRBV25-1 to TRBJ1-2, with D perhaps TRBD1 (5 bases). Germline V lookup: CDR1 MGHDK, CDR2 SYGVNS. Trimming stripped 0 bases from V and 8 bases from J, with 19 bases between. CDR3 length equals 16 residues.

The V and J genes are TRBV30 and TRBJ1-5; perhaps TRBD1 as D (6 bases). The CDR3 spans 14 residues. Trimming took off 4 bases at V and 6 bases at J, with 16 bases between the two ends. CDR1 is GTSNPN, CDR2 SVGIG, per germline (reference sequence). The CDR3 DNA reads as TGTGCCTGGACCGTTACAGGGTTCGGTCAGCCCCAGCATTTT. This translates into CAWTVTGFGQPQHF.

The rearrangement uses TRBV4-3 and TRBJ2-2; D is perhaps TRBD2 (6 bases). The germline V and J ends were trimmed by 1 base and 4 bases, with 13 bases remaining between them. This CDR3 has 16 amino acids. Germline V gives CDR1 LGHNA, CDR2 YSLEER. The CDR3: CASSQVFTSSTGELFF. The CDR3 DNA follows: TGCGCCAGCAGCCAAGTTTTTACTAGCTCCACCGGGGAGCTGTTTTTT.

The J gene is TRBJ2-7, the V gene TRBV6-1, with 8 nucleotides matching TRBD2. After removal of 6 bases from V and 2 bases from J, the junction contained 3 bases not matched to a gene. Germline V gene sequence: CDR1 MNHNS, CDR2 SASEGT. CDR3 size: 13 residues. Here the CDR3 reads CASRKAGAYEQYF. The CDR3 bases are TGTGCCAGCAGAAAAGCGGGAGCCTACGAGCAGTACTTC.

In nucleotides, the CDR3 is TGTGCCAGCAGCTTGCGTATTCGGTCTGCCTCTGACTATGGCTACACCTTC. Translating it yields CASSLRIRSASDYGYTF. The chain is built from TRBV5-6 and TRBJ1-2; D gene unclear. Germline-derived CDR1 and CDR2 are SGHDT and YYEEEE. The CDR3 length is 17 residues. V dropped 1 base and J dropped 3 bases, with 19 bases sitting between them.

The chain joins TRBV9 to TRBJ2-3, with TRBD2 matching 7 bases. Germline V gene lookup returns CDR1 SGDLS and CDR2 YYNGEE. This CDR3 is 15 amino acids long. V lost 0 bases, J lost 2 bases, and 3 bases stayed unmatched. CDR3 bases: TGTGCCAGCAGCGTAGGGGGGGGAGACACAGATACGCAGTATTTT. This codes for CASSVGGGDTDTQYF.

This clone was seen only a few times. The J gene is TRBJ2-7, the V gene TRBV20-1; D is ambiguous. Looked up from germline, CDR1 is DFQATT and CDR2 is SNEGSKA (reference sequence). This CDR3 contains 11 residues. V was cut by 6 bases and J by 2 bases, with 8 bases left in between. The CDR3 DNA reads TGCAGTGCCCCTCAGACCTACGAGCAGTACTTC. This codes for CSAPQTYEQYF.

The rearrangement links TRBV2 to TRBJ2-7; 9 bases align to TRBD2. Trimming took 4 bases from V and 4 from J; bases not matched to a gene: 5. The CDR3 length is 14 residues. Germline V gene lookup returns CDR1 SNHLY and CDR2 FYNNEI. This CDR3 reads CASSVAGGTYEQYF. CDR3 sequence (DNA): TGTGCCAGCAGTGTGGCGGGGGGGACGTACGAGCAGTACTTC.

Concerning this clone itself: Other nucleotide sequences from this sample produce the same CDR3. The chain employs TRBV5-1 and TRBJ1-2; D is unresolved. There are 17 residues in the CDR3. Between the trimmed V and J ends, which lost 4 bases and 2 bases, there was a span of 21 bases. CDR1 is SGHRS and CDR2 is YFSETQ in the germline V gene. DNA for the CDR3: TGCGCCAGCAGCCTGGCGGTTCTGGAGACTCCGAACTATGGCTACACCTTC. Its protein product is CASSLAVLETPNYGYTF. Full variable domain (missing parts from reference TRBV5-1 and TRBJ1-2): KAGVTQTPRYLIKTRGQQVTLSCSPISGHRSVSWYQQTPGQGLQFLFEYFSETQRNKGNFPGRFSGRQFSNSRSEMNVSTLELGDSALYLCASSLAVLETPNYGYTFGSGTRLTVV.

This clone has more than one count but fewer than ten. V usage is TRBV4-1 and J usage is TRBJ1-1; tentatively, D is TRBD1 (5 bases). Germline CDR1 reads MGHRA; CDR2 reads YSYEKL. The CDR3 loop spans 13 amino acids. Trimming shortened V by 1 base and J by 8 bases, and 11 bases separated the two germline ends. CDR3 nucleotides: TGCGCCAGCAGCCAAGTAACAGGAGTAGAAGCTTTCTTT. Protein sequence: CASSQVTGVEAFF.

This clone was counted a few times. The chain combines TRBV29-1 with TRBJ1-2; a possible D gene is TRBD1 (6 bases). The V gene's germline CDR1 is SQVTM and CDR2 ANQGSEA. This CDR3 comprises 13 residues. V was shortened by 7 bases and J by 4 bases, with 16 bases between the two germline ends. The CDR3 DNA follows: TGCAGCGCTGACAGGCACCTCCCCTATGGCTACACCTTC. Translation: CSADRHLPYGYTF.

This chain connects TRBV6-5 to TRBJ1-2, with D unresolved. Between the trimmed V and J ends, which lost 6 bases and 0 bases, there was a span of 8 bases. Germline-derived CDR1 and CDR2 are MNHEY and SVGAGI. The CDR3 extends over 13 amino acids. CDR3 sequence (DNA): TGTGCCAGCAGAATCGGTACTAACTATGGCTACACCTTC. Amino acid sequence: CASRIGTNYGYTF.

This clone was recorded a few times. The V and J genes are TRBV7-8 and TRBJ1-5; D is possibly TRBD1 (5 bases). The CDR3 extends over 12 amino acids. The V end was cut by 5 bases, the J end by 11 bases, with 13 bases between. Germline values: CDR1 SGHVS, CDR2 FQNEAQ. The CDR3 loop is CASSPPIGAQHF. The CDR3 nucleotides are TGTGCCAGCAGCCCCCCCATAGGGGCCCAGCATTTT.

The chain is built from TRBV15 and TRBJ2-1; possible D gene TRBD2, 6 bases. CDR1 and CDR2 (germline): LNHNV, YYDKDF (reference sequence). V lost 1 base and J 9 bases, leaving 16 bases between the germline ends. The CDR3 is made up of 15 amino acids. CDR3 protein: CATSRAAGLVREQFF. In DNA, the CDR3 is TGTGCCACCAGCAGAGCCGCGGGATTGGTGCGTGAGCAGTTCTTC.

The V gene is TRBV29-1, the J gene TRBJ2-1, with D perhaps TRBD1 (6 bases). CDR3 length equals 17 residues. Germline V gives CDR1 SQVTM, CDR2 ANQGSEA. V dropped 4 bases and J dropped 1 base, with 20 bases sitting between them. The CDR3 DNA follows: TGCAGCGTTGCCCGAACAGGGTTCACGCCTTCCTACAATGAGCAGTTCTTC. This translates into CSVARTGFTPSYNEQFF.

This chain connects TRBV5-4 to TRBJ2-1, with TRBD2 identical over 8 bases. Germline V gives CDR1 SGHNT, CDR2 YYREEE (reference sequence). This CDR3 contains 15 residues. J gave up 9 bases and V 3 bases, and 11 bases lay outside the gene matches. As DNA, the CDR3 is TGTGCCAGCAGCTCACTAGCGGTAGTGGGTCTTGAGCAGTTCTTC. Protein product: CASSSLAVVGLEQFF.

The chain joins TRBV2 to TRBJ2-3; D is perhaps TRBD2 (5 bases). CDR3 length: 15 residues. Germline V lookup: CDR1 SNHLY, CDR2 FYNNEI. V was trimmed by 4 bases and J by 4 bases, leaving 15 bases between them. The CDR3 DNA follows: TGTGCCAGCAGTGCGACCCCAAAAGCGGCAGATACGCAGTATTTT. Its translation: CASSATPKAADTQYF.

The chain combines TRBV5-4 with TRBJ2-2; 8 bases match TRBD1. Per the germline V gene, CDR1 is SGHNT and CDR2 is YYREEE (reference sequence). V trimming: 5 bases; J trimming: 3 bases; junction bases outside the gene matches: 6. This CDR3 has 15 residues. CDR3 bases: TGTGCCAGCAGGCAAGGACAGGGCGACACCGGGGAGCTGTTTTTT. This codes for CASRQGQGDTGELFF.

The V gene is TRBV10-3, the J gene TRBJ1-2; D is uncertain. Germline-derived CDR1 and CDR2 are ENHRY and SYGVKD. The CDR3 contains 14 residues. Trimming took 6 bases from V and 3 from J, leaving 14 bases between them. CDR3 loop: CAIRLGPGDYGYTF. In DNA form, the CDR3 reads TGTGCCATCAGACTCGGGCCCGGGGACTATGGCTACACCTTC.

As for this clone: Mismatch with germline at one junction end may stem from a read error. The chain couples TRBV7-9 to TRBJ2-7, with a weak D call TRBD2 (6 bases). This CDR3 has 13 residues. The germline V gene has CDR1 SEHNR and CDR2 FQNEAQ (reference sequence). In DNA form, the CDR3 reads TGTTCCAGCAGCTCTGCACTCGGAGGGGTGCAGTACTTC. As protein: CSSSSALGGVQYF.

This rearrangement joins TRBV10-1 to TRBJ2-7, with TRBD2 identical over 16 bases. The CDR3 is 16 amino acids. Germline CDR1 is WNHNN and CDR2 is SYGVQD (reference sequence). Trimming at V came to 8 bases and at J to 5 bases, leaving 9 bases not matched to a gene. The CDR3: CASGGLAGGCNDEQYF. CDR3 in DNA: TGCGCCAGCGGGGGACTAGCGGGAGGGTGTAACGACGAGCAGTACTTC.

V usage is TRBV28 and J usage is TRBJ1-6; 7 bases are shared with TRBD1. This CDR3 comprises 14 residues. V shed 6 bases and J 4 bases; nucleotides not matched to a gene: 3. Germline values: CDR1 MDHEN, CDR2 SYDVKM. CDR3 protein: CASSGDRYNSPLHF. The CDR3 DNA reads as TGTGCCAGCAGCGGGGACAGATATAATTCACCCCTCCACTTT. Filled out from reference TRBV28 and TRBJ1-6, the complete variable domain reads DVKVTQSSRYLVKRTGEKVFLECVQDMDHENMFWYRQDPGLGLRLIYFSYDVKMKEKGDIPEGYSVSREKKERFSLILESASTNQTSMYLCASSGDRYNSPLHFGNGTRLTVT.

This clone was counted a few times. The chain couples TRBV28 to TRBJ2-2; no definite D call. Germline V CDR1 and CDR2: MDHEN, SYDVKM. The CDR3 totals 15 residues. Trimming left V 3 bases short and J 8 bases short, with 16 bases between. CDR3 sequence reads: CASSFRLQSRGELFF. The CDR3 nucleotides are TGTGCCAGCAGTTTCCGCCTTCAGTCCAGGGGGGAGCTGTTTTTT.

Note on this clone: Other nucleotide sequences from this sample produce the same CDR3. The chain recombines TRBV27 with TRBJ2-1; TRBD2 matches 11 bases. The CDR3 length is 15 residues. After removal of 6 bases from V and 4 bases from J, the junction contained 5 bases not matched to a gene. Germline V CDR1 and CDR2: MNHEY, SMNVEV (reference sequence). In nucleotides, the CDR3 is TGTGCCAGCAGGATAGCGGGAGGGCGTTACAATGAGCAGTTCTTC. It yields the protein CASRIAGGRYNEQFF.

This clone was picked up a small number of times. The V call is TRBV5-1, the J call TRBJ2-5, with 14 bases lining up with TRBD2. The CDR3 has 15 residues. V lost 6 bases to trimming and J lost 2 bases; unmatched junction nucleotides: 3. The V gene's germline CDR1 is SGHRS and CDR2 YFSETQ. CDR3 nucleotides: TGCGCCAGCACGACTAGCGGGAGGGGTCAAGAGACCCAGTACTTC. The encoded protein is CASTTSGRGQETQYF.

The rearrangement uses TRBV19 and TRBJ2-3; a possible D gene is TRBD1 (6 bases). Germline CDR1 reads LNHDA; CDR2 reads SQIVND (reference sequence). CDR3 size: 16 residues. Between the trimmed V and J ends, which lost 4 bases and 4 bases, there was a span of 18 bases. The CDR3 here is CASSRDVLSGADTQYF. The CDR3 nucleotides read TGTGCCAGTAGTAGGGATGTCCTGTCAGGGGCAGATACGCAGTATTTT.

The chain carries TRBV5-6 and TRBJ1-1; D remains unclear. Between the trimmed V and J ends, which lost 0 bases and 1 base, there was a span of 10 bases. There are 15 residues in the CDR3. CDR1 and CDR2 from the germline V gene are SGHDT and YYEEEE. The CDR3 bases are TGTGCCAGCAGCTTGGGACCGAGCGGGAACACTGAAGCTTTCTTT. Amino acids: CASSLGPSGNTEAFF.

This clone was seen a single time. This sequence joins TRBV7-2 and TRBJ1-1, with D uncertain. The germline V gene has CDR1 SGHTA and CDR2 FQGNSA. Trimming stripped 5 bases from V and 0 bases from J, with 16 bases between. The CDR3 contains 16 residues. The CDR3 sequence is CASSPLGGGLNTEAFF. The CDR3 nucleotides read TGTGCCAGCAGCCCACTTGGAGGAGGCCTGAACACTGAAGCTTTCTTT.

Only a few counts were recorded for this clone. The chain uses TRBV5-1 and TRBJ2-5, with 8 nucleotides matching TRBD1. The CDR3 is 18 residues long. V was clipped by 2 bases and J by 1 base; unmatched bases: 13. CDR1 is SGHRS, CDR2 YFSETQ, per germline. CDR3 region: CASSLGQGVGVLQETQYF. The CDR3 DNA sequence: TGCGCCAGCAGCTTAGGACAGGGCGTGGGGGTTCTCCAAGAGACCCAGTACTTC.